These 14 T cell receptor beta chains came from one sample sequenced in a study of PD-1 blockade in classical Hodgkin lymphoma. Relapse was seen in all patients after autologous stem cell transplantation, and brentuximab vedotin exposure was variable. The protocol was immunoSEQ multiplex PCR, while the TCRdb copy is restricted to in-frame clones and leaves out a portion. Of 10,000 to 12,000 clones detected, about three quarters appear once; the ten largest clones hold about a third. The sequenced sample was peripheral blood mononuclear cells (PBMCs), obtained at baseline. All receptors derive from a human donor with classical Hodgkin lymphoma.

This clone qualifies as medium-sized. J is TRBJ2-5 and V is TRBV7-2; D remains unclear. With 7 bases removed from V and 4 bases from J, the gap between germline ends came to 13 bases. Germline loops: CDR1 SGHTA, CDR2 FQGNSA. The CDR3 has 13 amino acids. CDR3 residues: CASTQGVPETQYF. Here the CDR3 DNA reads TGTGCCAGCACCCAAGGAGTGCCAGAGACCCAGTACTTC.

The chain uses TRBV2 and TRBJ2-2; D is possibly TRBD1 or TRBD2 (5 bases each). This CDR3 contains 14 residues. Germline V gene sequence: CDR1 SNHLY, CDR2 FYNNEI. The V and J ends lost 6 bases and 6 bases respectively, with 14 bases between them. This chain's CDR3 is CASRGDVSAGELFF. CDR3 bases: TGTGCCAGCAGGGGGGACGTTTCGGCCGGGGAGCTGTTTTTT.

The chain combines TRBV5-1 with TRBJ2-2, with D perhaps TRBD1 (5 bases). The CDR3 contains 15 residues. Trimming stripped 2 bases from V and 0 bases from J, with 8 bases between. In germline, CDR1 is SGHRS, CDR2 YFSETQ. The CDR3 sequence is CASSFVGANTGELFF. Written as DNA, the CDR3 is TGCGCCAGCAGCTTTGTAGGGGCGAACACCGGGGAGCTGTTTTTT.

In its sample, this clone was seen once. The V call is TRBV11-3, the J call TRBJ1-1; D call uncertain. The germline V gene encodes CDR1 SGHNT and CDR2 YENEEA. The CDR3 totals 12 residues. V was shortened by 2 bases and J by 12 bases, with 13 bases between the two germline ends. The CDR3 DNA reads TGTGCCAGCAGCTTATTCAACGGCGGCCCTTTCTTT. Its protein product is CASSLFNGGPFF. The variable domain in full, with the rest retrieved from reference TRBV11-3 and TRBJ1-1, is EAGVVQSPRYKIIEKKQPVAFWCNPISGHNTLYWYLQNLGQGPELLIRYENEEAVDDSQLPKDRFSAERLKGVDSTLKIQPAELGDSAVYLCASSLFNGGPFFGQGTRLTVV.

The gene calls are TRBV7-3 and TRBJ2-5, with D possibly TRBD1 on 6 matching bases. V was pared by 4 bases and J by 3 bases, with 15 bases between. CDR3 length: 15 amino acids. CDR1 is SGHTA, CDR2 FQGTGA, per germline. The CDR3 DNA reads as TGTGCCAGCAGCTATTCCGGGACACCCGAAGAGACCCAGTACTTC. It encodes CASSYSGTPEETQYF.

V and J are TRBV27 and TRBJ2-7; D remains unclear. V was trimmed by 5 bases and J by 4 bases, leaving 9 bases between them. Germline V gene lookup returns CDR1 MNHEY and CDR2 SMNVEV (reference sequence). The CDR3 is made up of 12 amino acids. The DNA for the CDR3 is TGTGCCAGCAGTGAAAACGATTACGAGCAGTACTTC. Translating it yields CASSENDYEQYF.

The chain recombines TRBV18 with TRBJ1-2; tentative D call: TRBD1 (5 bases). Germline CDR1 and CDR2: KGHSH and LQKENI. V shed 6 bases and J shed 2 bases, with 13 bases lying between them. The length of the CDR3 is 14 residues. The CDR3 spells CASSPGTDNYGYTF. The CDR3, as DNA: TGTGCCAGCTCCCCCGGGACCGACAACTATGGCTACACCTTC.

The J gene is TRBJ2-1, the V gene TRBV28; D possibly uses TRBD1 or TRBD2 (6 bases each). The ends were cut back, 3 bases at V and 6 bases at J, with 12 bases in the middle. This CDR3 is 14 amino acids long. Per germline, CDR1 MDHEN and CDR2 SYDVKM. The CDR3, as DNA: TGTGCCAGCAGTTTCCGGGGGCATGGCAATGAGCAGTTCTTC. It encodes CASSFRGHGNEQFF.

J is TRBJ1-2 and V is TRBV6-5; a weak D match, TRBD1 (6 bases). Germline-derived CDR1 and CDR2 are MNHEY and SVGAGI. The V end was cut by 0 bases, the J end by 2 bases, with 10 bases between. CDR3 length: 15 amino acids. The CDR3 region has the DNA TGTGCCAGCAGTTACTCCGGGACATCAAACTATGGCTACACCTTC. Protein product: CASSYSGTSNYGYTF.

The chain uses TRBV28 and TRBJ2-5; 8 bases line up with TRBD2. The CDR3 length is 16 residues. V shed 3 bases, J shed 2 bases, and the junction held 8 bases outside the gene matches. Looked up from germline, CDR1 is MDHEN and CDR2 is SYDVKM. Written as DNA, the CDR3 is TGTGCCAGCAGTTTGCTTCTAGCGGGTACTCAAGAGACCCAGTACTTC. Translating gives CASSLLLAGTQETQYF.

The chain is built from TRBV11-2 and TRBJ1-3; D gene unclear. V was cut by 6 bases and J by 0 bases, with 12 bases left in between. Germline assignment: CDR1 SGHAT and CDR2 FQNNGV. The CDR3 spans 15 residues. Here the CDR3 reads CASSLNGDSGNTIYF. The DNA for the CDR3 is TGTGCCAGCAGTCTCAATGGGGACTCTGGAAACACCATATATTTT.

This chain connects TRBV6-1 to TRBJ2-7; D is possibly TRBD1 (5 bases). CDR3 size: 13 residues. The germline CDR1 and CDR2 sequences are MNHNS and SASEGT. V was shortened by 5 bases and J by 3 bases, with 11 bases between the two germline ends. CDR3 amino acids: CASSHTGIYEQYF. CDR3 in DNA: TGTGCCAGCAGTCATACAGGAATCTACGAGCAGTACTTC.

Concerning this clone: Mismatch with germline at one junction end may stem from a read error. CDR3 sequence (DNA): TGTGCCAGCAGTGAAGCGAGGACCCTCGCCTTT. Amino acids: CASSEARTLAF. This chain connects TRBV6-1 to TRBJ1-1; D gene uncertain. CDR3 length: 11 residues. Looked up from germline, CDR1 is MNHNS and CDR2 is SASEGT.

This CDR3 is CASSFAGGQDTQYF. DNA of the CDR3: TGCGCCAGCAGCTTTGCGGGGGGCCAAGATACGCAGTATTTT. The chain has TRBV5-1 and TRBJ2-3, with 8 bases lining up with TRBD2. Germline V lookup: CDR1 SGHRS, CDR2 YFSETQ. Trimming at V came to 2 bases and at J to 5 bases, leaving 4 bases not matched to a gene. This CDR3 is 14 amino acids long.